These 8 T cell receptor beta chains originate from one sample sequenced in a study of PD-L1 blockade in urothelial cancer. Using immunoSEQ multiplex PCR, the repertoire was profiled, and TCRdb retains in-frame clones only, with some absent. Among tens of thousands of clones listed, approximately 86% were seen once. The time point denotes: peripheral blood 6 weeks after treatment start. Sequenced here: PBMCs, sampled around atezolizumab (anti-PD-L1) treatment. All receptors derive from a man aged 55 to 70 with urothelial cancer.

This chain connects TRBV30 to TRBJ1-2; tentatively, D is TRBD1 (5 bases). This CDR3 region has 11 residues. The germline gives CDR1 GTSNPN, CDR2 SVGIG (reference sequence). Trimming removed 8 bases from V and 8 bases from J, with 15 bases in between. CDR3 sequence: CASRDYVGYTF. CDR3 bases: TGTGCCAGCCGGGACTATGTGGGCTACACCTTC.

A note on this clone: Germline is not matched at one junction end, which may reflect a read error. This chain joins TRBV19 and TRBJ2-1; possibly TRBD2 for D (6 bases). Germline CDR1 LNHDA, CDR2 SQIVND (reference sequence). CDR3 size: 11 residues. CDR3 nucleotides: TGTGCCAGTAGTATAGGTAGCGGATCCGTCTTC. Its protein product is CASSIGSGSVF.

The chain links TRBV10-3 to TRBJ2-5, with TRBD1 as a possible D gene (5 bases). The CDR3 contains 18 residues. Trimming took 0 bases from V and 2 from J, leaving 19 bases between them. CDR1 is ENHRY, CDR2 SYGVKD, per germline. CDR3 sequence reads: CAISESIKAGWRQETQYF. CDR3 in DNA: TGTGCCATCAGTGAGTCGATTAAGGCAGGGTGGCGACAAGAGACCCAGTACTTC.

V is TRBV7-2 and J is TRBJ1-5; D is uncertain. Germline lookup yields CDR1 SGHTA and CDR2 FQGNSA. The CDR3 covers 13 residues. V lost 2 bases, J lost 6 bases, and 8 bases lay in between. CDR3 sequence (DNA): TGTGCCAGCAGCTTAAATCGGGGTCAGCCCCAGCATTTT. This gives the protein CASSLNRGQPQHF.

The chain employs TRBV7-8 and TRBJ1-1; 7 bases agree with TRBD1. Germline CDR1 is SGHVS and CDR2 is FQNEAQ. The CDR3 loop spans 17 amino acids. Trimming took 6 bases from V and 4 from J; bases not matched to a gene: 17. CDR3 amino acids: CASRGGAGGVGVTEAFF. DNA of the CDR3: TGTGCCAGCAGAGGGGGCGCAGGGGGAGTGGGTGTCACTGAAGCTTTCTTT.

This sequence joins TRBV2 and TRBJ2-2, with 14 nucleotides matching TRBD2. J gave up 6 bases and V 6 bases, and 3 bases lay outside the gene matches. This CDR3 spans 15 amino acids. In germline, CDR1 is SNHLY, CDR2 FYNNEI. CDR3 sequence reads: CASRGTSGSPGELFF. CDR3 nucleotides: TGTGCCAGCAGGGGGACTAGCGGGAGCCCCGGGGAGCTGTTTTTT.

The CDR3 loop reads CASSEPRGRTQYF. The DNA for the CDR3 is TGTGCCAGCAGTGAACCGCGGGGACGGACCCAGTACTTC. The genes are TRBV6-1 and TRBJ2-5, with D perhaps matching TRBD2 (6 bases). Germline-derived CDR1 and CDR2 are MNHNS and SASEGT. This CDR3 is built from 13 residues. The germline V and J ends were trimmed by 2 bases and 7 bases, with 11 bases remaining between them.

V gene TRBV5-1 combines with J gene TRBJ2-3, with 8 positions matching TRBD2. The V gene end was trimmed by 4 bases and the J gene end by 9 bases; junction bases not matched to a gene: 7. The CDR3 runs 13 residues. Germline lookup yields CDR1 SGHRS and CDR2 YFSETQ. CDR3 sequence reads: CASSESGSGTQYF. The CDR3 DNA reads TGCGCCAGCAGCGAGAGCGGGAGCGGGACGCAGTATTTT.